Following are 21 T cell receptor beta chains from one sample sequenced in a study of Tregs in tolerant kidney transplant recipients. Clones were read by immunoSEQ multiplex PCR, and TCRdb kept only the in-frame ones, dropping some. The table includes approximately 8,700 clones, 40% to 50% detected once. These receptors' targets are unknown. Specimen: CD4+ T cells from blood cultured with allogeneic cells. Receptor source: a human donor in good health.

The V call is TRBV4-3, the J call TRBJ1-2; 8 bases fit TRBD1. This CDR3 region has 13 residues. The germline V gene encodes CDR1 LGHNA and CDR2 YSLEER. J was trimmed by 7 bases and V by 5 bases; bases with no gene match: 6. This chain's CDR3 is CASSFGQGSGYTF. DNA for the CDR3: TGCGCCAGCAGCTTCGGACAGGGAAGTGGCTACACCTTC.

This clone was observed a few times. This sequence joins TRBV2 and TRBJ1-1; a weak D match, TRBD1 (6 bases). V was trimmed by 4 bases and J by 0 bases, leaving 9 bases between them. The germline V gene has CDR1 SNHLY and CDR2 FYNNEI. CDR3 length: 14 residues. The CDR3 nucleotides are TGTGCCAGCAGTGTGAGGACAGTGAACACTGAAGCTTTCTTT. Its translation: CASSVRTVNTEAFF.

The rearrangement joins TRBV19 to TRBJ2-6; D not resolved. The germline V gene has CDR1 LNHDA and CDR2 SQIVND (reference sequence). The CDR3 loop spans 14 amino acids. Deletions cut 7 bases from V and 0 bases from J, with 7 bases between. CDR3 DNA sequence: TGTGCCAGTACCCGGGCCTCTGGGGCCAACGTCCTGACTTTC. Residues: CASTRASGANVLTF.

The J gene is TRBJ2-2, the V gene TRBV6-6, with unresolved D. Trimming took 6 bases from V and 5 from J, leaving 7 bases between them. The CDR3 has 12 residues. Per the germline V gene, CDR1 is MNHNY and CDR2 is SVGAGI (reference sequence). The CDR3 loop is CASSRSTGELFF. CDR3 DNA sequence: TGTGCCAGCAGCCGTTCGACCGGGGAGCTGTTTTTT.

The chain combines TRBV5-4 with TRBJ1-6; D is ambiguous. There are 12 residues in the CDR3. Trimming removed 1 base from V and 9 bases from J, with 5 bases in between. The germline V gene has CDR1 SGHNT and CDR2 YYREEE (reference sequence). CDR3 sequence: CASSLMGSPLHF. In nucleotides, the CDR3 is TGTGCCAGCAGCTTGATGGGTTCACCCCTCCACTTT.

V and J are TRBV6-1 and TRBJ2-7, with D unclear. CDR3 length: 14 amino acids. V was trimmed by 6 bases and J by 3 bases, leaving 15 bases between them. In germline, CDR1 is MNHNS, CDR2 SASEGT. The CDR3 protein is CASSLLDNLYEQYF. The CDR3 DNA reads TGTGCCAGCAGCCTTCTAGATAATCTCTACGAGCAGTACTTC.

This clone is termed medium-sized. CDR3 DNA sequence: TGTGCCAGCTCGCTAACCCAGGGACAGGGCTACGAGCAGTACTTC. Protein: CASSLTQGQGYEQYF. The V and J genes are TRBV18 and TRBJ2-7; TRBD1 matches 9 bases. Germline V CDR1 and CDR2: KGHSH, LQKENI. Trimming at V came to 6 bases and at J to 3 bases, leaving 9 bases not matched to a gene. The length of the CDR3 is 15 residues.

A few counts support this clone. The CDR3 sequence is CASSLEWRENIQYF. The CDR3 region has the DNA TGTGCCAGCAGCTTAGAATGGCGGGAAAACATTCAGTACTTC. V gene TRBV11-3 combines with J gene TRBJ2-4; tentatively, D is TRBD2 (5 bases). The CDR3 totals 14 residues. Looked up from germline, CDR1 is SGHNT and CDR2 is YENEEA. V lost 0 bases to trimming and J lost 5 bases, with 8 bases between them. Variable domain in full (rest from reference TRBV11-3 and TRBJ2-4): EAGVVQSPRYKIIEKKQPVAFWCNPISGHNTLYWYLQNLGQGPELLIRYENEEAVDDSQLPKDRFSAERLKGVDSTLKIQPAELGDSAVYLCASSLEWRENIQYFGAGTRLSVL.

The chain employs TRBV18 and TRBJ1-4; 8 bases align to TRBD1. V shed 6 bases and J 7 bases; nucleotides not matched to a gene: 7. The CDR3 sequence is 14 residues long. Germline CDR1 and CDR2: KGHSH and LQKENI. CDR3 protein: CASSRDRRGEKLFF. The CDR3 coding sequence is TGTGCCAGCTCTCGGGACAGGCGCGGTGAAAAACTGTTTTTT.

This clone is deemed medium-sized. V is TRBV7-2 and J is TRBJ2-7, with 9 positions matching TRBD2. J gave up 2 bases and V 5 bases, and 13 bases lay outside the gene matches. CDR3 size: 17 residues. Germline V CDR1 and CDR2: SGHTA, FQGNSA. The CDR3: CASSLHPPGLATYEQYF. CDR3 coding DNA: TGTGCCAGCAGCCTCCACCCGCCGGGACTAGCTACCTACGAGCAGTACTTC.

This chain uses TRBV2 with TRBJ1-1; D is unclear. Trimming cost V 8 bases and J 4 bases, with 5 bases left between them. This CDR3 has 10 amino acids. CDR1 SNHLY and CDR2 FYNNEI come from the germline V gene. The chain's CDR3 is CASFFTEAFF. For the CDR3, the DNA is TGTGCCAGCTTTTTCACTGAAGCTTTCTTT.

This chain joins TRBV5-4 and TRBJ2-6; maybe TRBD1 (5 bases). V lost 2 bases and J lost 0, with 9 bases in between. This CDR3 region has 16 residues. Germline assignment: CDR1 SGHNT and CDR2 YYREEE (reference sequence). The CDR3 DNA is TGTGCCAGCAGCTTCCCGCAGGGCTCTGGGGCCAACGTCCTGACTTTC. Its protein is CASSFPQGSGANVLTF.

By its share, this clone is medium-sized. The gene calls are TRBV7-3 and TRBJ1-2, with D possibly TRBD1 on 5 matching bases. V dropped 3 bases and J dropped 7 bases, with 18 bases sitting between them. Per the germline V gene, CDR1 is SGHTA and CDR2 is FQGTGA. The CDR3 runs 15 residues. The CDR3 DNA reads TGTGCCAGCAGCTTTCAGGGTATCAGGTCGGGTGGCTACACCTTC. Amino acid sequence: CASSFQGIRSGGYTF.

In this sample, this clone is medium-sized. The chain carries TRBV28 and TRBJ1-1, with D maybe TRBD1 (6 bases). The CDR3 spans 15 residues. In germline, CDR1 is MDHEN, CDR2 SYDVKM. Trimming left V 4 bases short and J 3 bases short, with 15 bases between. This CDR3 reads CASSSPQGRHTEAFF. CDR3 DNA sequence: TGTGCCAGCAGTTCCCCACAGGGTCGACACACTGAAGCTTTCTTT.

Sample share makes this clone medium-sized (0.01 to 0.1%). The chain combines TRBV2 with TRBJ2-5, with no clear D. In germline, CDR1 is SNHLY, CDR2 FYNNEI. Trimming shortened V by 0 bases and J by 5 bases, and 10 bases separated the two germline ends. The CDR3 is 14 residues long. CDR3 DNA: TGTGCCAGCAGTGAAGCGCTCCGGACGGAGACCCAGTACTTC. Encoded protein: CASSEALRTETQYF.

The V gene is TRBV18, the J gene TRBJ1-2; D gene uncertain. CDR3 length equals 12 residues. Germline loops: CDR1 KGHSH, CDR2 LQKENI. V shed 3 bases and J shed 8 bases, with 10 bases lying between them. This CDR3 reads CASSPRLGGYTF. The CDR3, as DNA: TGTGCCAGCTCACCGCGGCTAGGGGGCTACACCTTC. The full variable domain, with the rest looked up from reference TRBV18 and TRBJ1-2, is NAGVMQNPRHLVRRRGQEARLRCSPMKGHSHVYWYRQLPEEGLKFMVYLQKENIIDESGMPKERFSAEFPKEGPSILRIQQVVRGDSAAYFCASSPRLGGYTFGSGTRLTVV.

This clone occurred a few times. The rearrangement uses TRBV6-6 and TRBJ2-7; D possibly corresponds to TRBD1 (6 bases). The CDR3 is 14 amino acids. Germline V gene data show CDR1 as MNHNY and CDR2 as SVGAGI (reference sequence). The V end lost 6 bases, the J end lost 7 bases, and 19 bases lay between the germline ends. The CDR3 reads CASRQTLTGMEQYF. In DNA, the CDR3 is TGTGCCAGCAGACAAACCCTGACAGGTATGGAGCAGTACTTC.

Sample share makes this clone medium-sized. V and J are TRBV19 and TRBJ2-4; D is uncertain. This CDR3 region has 16 residues. Trimming took 3 bases from V and 9 from J, leaving 21 bases between them. Germline lookup yields CDR1 LNHDA and CDR2 SQIVND (reference sequence). DNA for the CDR3: TGTGCCAGTAGTATTCCCAGCACGCTTAGGTTCGGCATTCAGTACTTC. It is translated as CASSIPSTLRFGIQYF.

This rearrangement joins TRBV4-3 to TRBJ1-6; D gene ambiguous. The CDR3 runs 13 residues. Looked up from germline, CDR1 is LGHNA and CDR2 is YSLEER. V lost 9 bases, J lost 9 bases, and 15 bases lay in between. CDR3 sequence reads: CASRHGRTSPLHF. For the CDR3, the DNA is TGCGCCAGTAGACACGGGCGAACTTCACCCCTCCACTTT.

The chain is built from TRBV6-6 and TRBJ1-1; D not certain. The CDR3 spans 13 residues. CDR1 is MNHNY and CDR2 is SVGAGI in the germline V gene (reference sequence). V lost 0 bases and J 8 bases, leaving 10 bases between the germline ends. The CDR3 nucleotides are TGTGCCAGCAGTTACTCAGGTCGGAGGGAAGCTTTCTTT. This sequence encodes CASSYSGRREAFF.

V and J are TRBV4-3 and TRBJ1-5; D is ambiguous. Trimming took off 4 bases at V and 3 bases at J, with 10 bases between the two ends. Germline values: CDR1 LGHNA, CDR2 YSLEER. The CDR3 is 14 amino acids. The DNA for the CDR3 is TGCGCCAGCAGCCTAAAGGCCTCCAATCAGCCCCAGCATTTT. It specifies CASSLKASNQPQHF.